This T cell receptor (beta chain) was identified in a study of cytomegalovirus exposure and HLA in healthy donors. Study observations and caveats: The listing of roughly 160 TCR beta chains classed them as cytomegalovirus-associated.

The CDR3 runs to 15 residues. CDR1 LGHNA and CDR2 YSLEER come from the germline V gene. V was pared by 0 bases and J by 3 bases, with 11 bases between. Sequencing used immunoSEQ multiplex PCR; TCRdb keeps in-frame clones, though not all of them. The table records about 88,000 clones, 84% of them present only once. Of note for this clone: Its antigen is undetermined.

The origin of this receptor is a woman aged 18-30 years in good health and CMV-seropositive. Input material: PBMCs. This sequence joins TRBV4-3 and TRBJ1-1; D is uncertain. The CDR3 bases are TGCGCCAGCAGCCAAGAAATCCCGGGGTACACTGAAGCTTTCTTT. It specifies CASSQEIPGYTEAFF.